The clone carrying this TCR beta chain was observed a handful of times. Its antigen remains unknown. Cells sorted by CD45RO/CCR7/CD25/CD127/CD95/CD27 comprised CD4+ naive, central memory, regulatory and stem cell-like memory cells. The source of the sample is a study of beta chain features in type 1 diabetes. The wider study: There was similarity between patients and healthy donors in age, gender and cell yields.

The sequenced template was cDNA made from the entire isolated RNA. Some clones are missing from TCRdb's copy, which holds only in-frame ones; the method was immunoSEQ multiplex PCR. The table includes about 150,000 clones, over 8.5% detected once. The CDR3 extends over 15 amino acids. Germline CDR1 reads SGHTA; CDR2 reads FQGNSA. V shed 3 bases and J shed 1 base, with 13 bases lying between them. General observations from the study: PCR might show a preference for shorter templates, equally across patients and controls. The VDJ junctions of type 1 diabetes patients carried fewer insertions and more deletions.

The V and J genes are TRBV7-2 and TRBJ2-7; D might be TRBD1 (6 bases). The material sequenced was central memory CD4+ T cells from blood. The source is a young man in good health. The CDR3 coding sequence is TGTGCCAGCAGCTTGACAGGATGGGGATCCTACGAGCAGTACTTC. This sequence encodes CASSLTGWGSYEQYF.